What follows are 27 T cell receptor beta chains derived from one specimen sequenced in a study of shared clonotypes between healthy human individuals. Sequencing used immunoSEQ multiplex PCR; TCRdb keeps in-frame clones, though not all of them. The repertoire includes 2,500,000 or so clones, roughly 93% of them detected once, and about 0.38% sits in the top ten. The specimen was naive CD4+ T cells from PBMCs. Specified subset: CD45RA+ positively selected. Source of these receptors: a man aged 18-30 years in good health. Some clones in this sample may be carry-over from other donors' samples.

The chain carries TRBV19 and TRBJ2-7, with D tentatively TRBD1 (6 bases). V was shortened by 4 bases and J by 0 bases, with 10 bases between the two germline ends. Germline V gene data show CDR1 as LNHDA and CDR2 as SQIVND (reference sequence). The CDR3 contains 14 residues. CDR3 region: CASSTTGTSYEQYF. The CDR3 DNA follows: TGTGCCAGTAGTACAACAGGGACCTCCTACGAGCAGTACTTC.

This rearrangement joins TRBV30 to TRBJ1-1; D gene uncertain. CDR3 length: 13 amino acids. Germline V gene sequence: CDR1 GTSNPN, CDR2 SVGIG (reference sequence). V was trimmed by 2 bases and J by 4 bases, leaving 11 bases between them. The CDR3 DNA is TGTGCCTGGAGTACCGGGGTTGGCACTGAAGCTTTCTTT. As protein: CAWSTGVGTEAFF.

The chain carries TRBV5-4 and TRBJ2-7, with D possibly being TRBD1 or TRBD2 (5 bases each). This CDR3 has 15 residues. Germline CDR1 SGHNT, CDR2 YYREEE (reference sequence). The V gene lost 2 bases and the J gene lost 3 bases, with 15 bases spanning the gap. The CDR3 loop is CASSFPGQGIYEQYF. CDR3 coding DNA: TGTGCCAGCAGCTTCCCGGGGCAGGGCATCTACGAGCAGTACTTC.

The chain couples TRBV7-7 to TRBJ2-3; D perhaps matches TRBD1 (5 bases). The CDR3 is 16 residues long. Per the germline V gene, CDR1 is SSHAT and CDR2 is FNYEAQ (reference sequence). Trimming shortened V by 5 bases and J by 1 base, and 16 bases separated the two germline ends. The CDR3 region has the DNA TGTGCCAGCAGCCCCAGGAAGGGGATAGGCACAGATACGCAGTATTTT. This encodes CASSPRKGIGTDTQYF.

The chain is built from TRBV5-6 and TRBJ1-2; D gene uncertain. Deletions cut 3 bases from V and 4 bases from J, with 13 bases between. CDR1 SGHDT and CDR2 YYEEEE come from the germline V gene. The CDR3 runs 14 residues. CDR3 region: CASSYKGRGYGYTF. CDR3 DNA sequence: TGTGCCAGCAGCTATAAAGGCCGGGGCTATGGCTACACCTTC.

This chain joins TRBV28 and TRBJ2-5; D might be TRBD1 or TRBD2, each matching 6 bases. CDR1 is MDHEN, CDR2 SYDVKM, per germline. V was clipped by 7 bases and J by 4 bases, with 16 bases between them. The CDR3 runs 14 residues. The CDR3 loop reads CASTIGGGGETQYF. In nucleotides, the CDR3 is TGTGCCAGCACCATAGGGGGAGGTGGAGAGACCCAGTACTTC. Variable domain in full (rest from reference TRBV28 and TRBJ2-5): DVKVTQSSRYLVKRTGEKVFLECVQDMDHENMFWYRQDPGLGLRLIYFSYDVKMKEKGDIPEGYSVSREKKERFSLILESASTNQTSMYLCASTIGGGGETQYFGPGTRLLVL.

Points on this clone: Different DNA sequences within this sample yield the same CDR3. The chain couples TRBV9 to TRBJ1-5, with D unclear. V lost 3 bases, J lost 2 bases, and 6 bases lay in between. The CDR3 runs to 13 residues. Germline values: CDR1 SGDLS, CDR2 YYNGEE. The CDR3 loop reads CASSGGGNQPQHF. DNA of the CDR3: TGTGCCAGCAGCGGTGGAGGCAATCAGCCCCAGCATTTT.

The count of this clone is one. The V call is TRBV7-2, the J call TRBJ2-2; D might be TRBD1 (6 bases). This CDR3 comprises 16 residues. Germline V CDR1 and CDR2: SGHTA, FQGNSA. Trimming pared 5 bases from V and 1 base from J, leaving 14 bases between. CDR3 nucleotides: TGTGCCAGCAGCCCCTACCGGGACATGAACACCGGGGAGCTGTTTTTT. As protein: CASSPYRDMNTGELFF.

This clone was detected a few times. The V and J genes are TRBV30 and TRBJ1-1; D remains unclear. Between the trimmed V and J ends, which lost 4 bases and 0 bases, there was a span of 6 bases. Germline CDR1 is GTSNPN and CDR2 is SVGIG (reference sequence). The CDR3 runs 12 residues. CDR3 in DNA: TGTGCCTGGAAAATCTTGAACACTGAAGCTTTCTTT. Its translation is CAWKILNTEAFF.

The V gene is TRBV2, the J gene TRBJ1-2; D remains ambiguous. Germline V gene lookup returns CDR1 SNHLY and CDR2 FYNNEI. The V and J ends lost 5 bases and 8 bases respectively, with 12 bases between them. This CDR3 is 12 amino acids long. This CDR3 is CASSYELRGYTF. The CDR3 DNA is TGTGCCAGCAGTTACGAATTGCGGGGCTACACCTTC. The full variable domain, in which reference TRBV2 and TRBJ1-2 provide the parts outside the CDR3, is EPEVTQTPSHQVTQMGQEVILRCVPISNHLYFYWYRQILGQKVEFLVSFYNNEISEKSEIFDDQFSVERPDGSNFTLKIRSTKLEDSAMYFCASSYELRGYTFGSGTRLTVV.

The V call is TRBV27, the J call TRBJ2-7; tentative D call: TRBD2 (6 bases). Germline lookup yields CDR1 MNHEY and CDR2 SMNVEV (reference sequence). This CDR3 comprises 13 residues. V shed 8 bases and J shed 2 bases, with 13 bases lying between them. In nucleotides, the CDR3 is TGTGCCAGCGGAGGGCCGTTCCCCTACGAGCAGTACTTC. Protein sequence: CASGGPFPYEQYF.

The chain carries TRBV6-5 and TRBJ2-2; D is tentatively TRBD1 or TRBD2 (5 bases each). CDR1 and CDR2 (germline): MNHEY, SVGAGI. This CDR3 spans 16 amino acids. V shed 2 bases and J shed 3 bases, with 13 bases lying between them. CDR3: CASSYVGEYYTGELFF. DNA for the CDR3: TGTGCCAGCAGTTACGTGGGGGAGTATTACACCGGGGAGCTGTTTTTT.

The chain employs TRBV7-3 and TRBJ2-1; D call uncertain. CDR1 SGHTA and CDR2 FQGTGA come from the germline V gene. This CDR3 is 15 amino acids long. The V end lost 0 bases, the J end lost 0 bases, and 6 bases lay between the germline ends. CDR3 amino acids: CASSLTQGSYNEQFF. CDR3 bases: TGTGCCAGCAGCTTAACCCAAGGCTCCTACAATGAGCAGTTCTTC.

V and J are TRBV7-8 and TRBJ2-6; D possibly corresponds to TRBD1 (6 bases). Germline values: CDR1 SGHVS, CDR2 FQNEAQ. The germline V and J ends were trimmed by 1 base and 3 bases, with 7 bases remaining between them. The CDR3 is 15 amino acids. This chain's CDR3 is CASSLDRVGANVLTF. In DNA form, the CDR3 reads TGTGCCAGCAGCTTAGACAGGGTTGGGGCCAACGTCCTGACTTTC. The variable domain in full, completed from reference TRBV7-8 and TRBJ2-6, reads GAGVSQSPRYKVAKRGQDVALRCDPISGHVSLFWYQQALGQGPEFLTYFQNEAQLDKSGLPSDRFFAERPEGSVSTLKIQRTQQEDSAVYLCASSLDRVGANVLTFGAGSRLTVL.

The rearrangement joins TRBV4-3 to TRBJ1-2, with 10 nucleotides matching TRBD1. V dropped 5 bases and J dropped 8; count of bases not matched to a gene: 11. Germline assignment: CDR1 LGHNA and CDR2 YSLEER. This CDR3 contains 15 residues. CDR3 in amino acids: CASSSMGQGFNGYTF. For the CDR3, the DNA is TGCGCCAGCAGCTCGATGGGACAGGGGTTTAACGGCTACACCTTC.

As regards this clone: Other DNA sequences in the same sample also yield this CDR3. The chain employs TRBV28 and TRBJ2-6; D ambiguous. This CDR3 is built from 15 residues. Trimming removed 3 bases at V and 1 base at J, with 7 bases between. Germline CDR1 MDHEN, CDR2 SYDVKM. The CDR3 DNA is TGTGCCAGCAGTTTTGCCGGTTCTGGGGCCAACGTCCTGACTTTC. This codes for CASSFAGSGANVLTF. Full variable domain (missing parts from reference TRBV28 and TRBJ2-6): DVKVTQSSRYLVKRTGEKVFLECVQDMDHENMFWYRQDPGLGLRLIYFSYDVKMKEKGDIPEGYSVSREKKERFSLILESASTNQTSMYLCASSFAGSGANVLTFGAGSRLTVL.

The rearrangement uses TRBV19 and TRBJ2-5; D is unresolved. Germline V gene sequence: CDR1 LNHDA, CDR2 SQIVND (reference sequence). Trimming shortened V by 3 bases and J by 1 base, and 6 bases separated the two germline ends. The CDR3 runs 13 residues. The CDR3 reads CASSIGPQETQYF. The CDR3 DNA sequence: TGTGCCAGTAGTATTGGGCCCCAAGAGACCCAGTACTTC.

The rearrangement links TRBV28 to TRBJ1-1; the match to TRBD1 covers 8 bases. There are 16 residues in the CDR3. V shed 6 bases, J shed 0 bases, and the junction held 9 bases outside the gene matches. Germline CDR1 and CDR2: MDHEN and SYDVKM. CDR3 in DNA: TGTGCCAGCAGCCTGCCCGGGACAGGCATGAACACTGAAGCTTTCTTT. It encodes CASSLPGTGMNTEAFF.

V gene TRBV11-3 combines with J gene TRBJ2-7; D possibly corresponds to TRBD1 (5 bases). The CDR3 spans 13 residues. Trimming cost V 4 bases and J 3 bases, with 10 bases left between them. Germline CDR1 is SGHNT and CDR2 is YENEEA. The CDR3 sequence is CASSSGFSYEQYF. The CDR3 nucleotides are TGTGCCAGCAGCTCAGGGTTCAGCTACGAGCAGTACTTC.

The CDR3 sequence is CASSYSRVANIQYF. Written as DNA, the CDR3 is TGTGCCAGCAGTTACTCGAGGGTCGCAAACATTCAGTACTTC. V usage is TRBV6-5 and J usage is TRBJ2-4; a possible D gene is TRBD2 (5 bases). Per the germline V gene, CDR1 is MNHEY and CDR2 is SVGAGI. With 0 bases removed from V and 6 bases from J, the gap between germline ends came to 9 bases. CDR3 length: 14 amino acids.

The chain is built from TRBV7-2 and TRBJ2-7, with TRBD2 identical over 13 bases. The CDR3 sequence is 18 residues long. Germline V gene lookup returns CDR1 SGHTA and CDR2 FQGNSA. V lost 5 bases and J lost 6; bases outside the gene matches: 16. The CDR3 is CASSPGSGLAGSLGEQYF. In DNA, the CDR3 is TGTGCCAGCAGCCCGGGGTCGGGACTAGCGGGATCCTTGGGCGAGCAGTACTTC.

This sequence joins TRBV11-2 and TRBJ2-3; weak D call: TRBD2 (5 bases). CDR3 length: 15 amino acids. The germline CDR1 and CDR2 sequences are SGHAT and FQNNGV. The V end was cut by 3 bases, the J end by 4 bases, with 14 bases between. For the CDR3, the DNA is TGTGCCAGCAGCTTTGTAGGGAGCCTTTCAGATACGCAGTATTTT. Protein: CASSFVGSLSDTQYF.

This chain uses TRBV30 with TRBJ1-5; D is unclear. The CDR3 is 14 residues long. V shed 0 bases and J shed 5 bases, with 11 bases lying between them. Germline lookup yields CDR1 GTSNPN and CDR2 SVGIG (reference sequence). CDR3 in DNA: TGTGCCTGGAGTGTACCGGGCGGTGATCAGCCCCAGCATTTT. This codes for CAWSVPGGDQPQHF.

The chain combines TRBV7-2 with TRBJ2-1; the D call may be TRBD1 or TRBD2 (5 bases each). With 1 base removed from V and 5 bases from J, the gap between germline ends came to 18 bases. Germline-derived CDR1 and CDR2 are SGHTA and FQGNSA. CDR3 size: 17 residues. The CDR3 nucleotides read TGTGCCAGCAGCTTAGTCCGGGGCGGCCCGAGGGACAATGAGCAGTTCTTC. This translates into CASSLVRGGPRDNEQFF.

The genes are TRBV7-8 and TRBJ2-7; 9 nucleotides match TRBD1. Germline CDR1 reads SGHVS; CDR2 reads FQNEAQ. V gave up 5 bases and J gave up 2 bases; unmatched junction bases: 13. The CDR3 is 17 amino acids. The CDR3 DNA sequence: TGTGCCAGCAGCCCCGGCAGACGGACAGGGGCTACCTACGAGCAGTACTTC. Translation: CASSPGRRTGATYEQYF.

This clone has a single count. This sequence joins TRBV15 and TRBJ2-1, with D tentatively TRBD1 or TRBD2 (5 bases each). The V and J ends lost 2 bases and 10 bases respectively, with 15 bases between them. The CDR3 spans 14 residues. In germline, CDR1 is LNHNV, CDR2 YYDKDF (reference sequence). The DNA for the CDR3 is TGTGCCACCAGCAGAAGACAGACGGGGTCGGAGCAGTTCTTC. Its protein is CATSRRQTGSEQFF.

A note on this clone: At one end, the junction sequence differs from germline, possibly due to a read error. The chain links TRBV11-2 to TRBJ1-4; no firm D call. The CDR3 length is 17 residues. CDR1 is SGHAT, CDR2 FQNNGV, per germline. CDR3 residues: CASSLSGPGRINEKLLF. DNA for the CDR3: TGTGCCAGCAGCTTAAGTGGGCCAGGAAGGATAAATGAAAAACTGCTTTTT.